A single sample gave rise to the 28 T cell receptor beta chains below, sequenced in a study of cytomegalovirus exposure and HLA in healthy donors. Primers: 60 Vbeta forward and 13 Jbeta reverse. Repertoires were generated with immunoSEQ multiplex PCR, while TCRdb's copy carries only in-frame clones and drops some. In the table there are about 140,000 clones, just under 85% of which are singletons. Sequenced material: PBMCs. These receptors were taken from a young man in good health and CMV-seropositive.

This clone has more than one count but fewer than ten. The J gene is TRBJ1-1, the V gene TRBV6-4; no firm D call. The germline V gene encodes CDR1 MRHNA and CDR2 SNTAGT. CDR3 length: 13 residues. Trimming cost V 3 bases and J 4 bases, with 9 bases left between them. The CDR3 nucleotides read TGTGCCAGCAGTGAGGATGGGAGCACTGAAGCTTTCTTT. It translates to CASSEDGSTEAFF.

J is TRBJ2-3 and V is TRBV2; 8 bases are a match to TRBD2. J lost 2 bases, V lost 5 bases, and 9 bases had no gene match. CDR3 size: 16 residues. Germline values: CDR1 SNHLY, CDR2 FYNNEI. The CDR3 reads CASSLAGNTYTDTQYF. CDR3 nucleotide sequence: TGTGCCAGCAGTTTAGCGGGGAACACTTACACAGATACGCAGTATTTT.

The chain is built from TRBV4-1 and TRBJ2-2; possible D gene TRBD1, 5 bases. Germline V CDR1 and CDR2: MGHRA, YSYEKL. Trimming shortened V by 2 bases and J by 1 base, and 8 bases separated the two germline ends. CDR3 length: 15 amino acids. CDR3: CASSQRQGNTGELFF. CDR3 bases: TGCGCCAGCAGCCAAAGGCAGGGGAACACCGGGGAGCTGTTTTTT.

The rearrangement joins TRBV10-3 to TRBJ2-7; possible D gene TRBD1, 5 bases. The V gene's germline CDR1 is ENHRY and CDR2 SYGVKD. The ends were cut back, 4 bases at V and 4 bases at J, with 11 bases in the middle. This CDR3 spans 13 amino acids. The CDR3 region is CAISGGQFYEQYF. In nucleotides, the CDR3 is TGTGCCATCAGTGGGGGCCAATTTTACGAGCAGTACTTC.

The rearrangement uses TRBV7-2 and TRBJ2-1, with 10 positions matching TRBD2. The CDR3 has 14 residues. CDR1 and CDR2 (germline): SGHTA, FQGNSA. V shed 3 bases and J 9 bases; nucleotides not matched to a gene: 5. CDR3 nucleotides: TGTGCCAGCAGCTTTAGGCGACTAGCGGGTGAGCAGTTCTTC. Encoded protein: CASSFRRLAGEQFF.

A few counts support this clone. The chain joins TRBV19 to TRBJ1-3; D unresolved. The germline V gene has CDR1 LNHDA and CDR2 SQIVND (reference sequence). Deletions cut 3 bases from V and 0 bases from J, with 9 bases between. This CDR3 region has 15 residues. DNA for the CDR3: TGTGCCAGTAGTATGACCAGGATCTCTGGAAACACCATATATTTT. Its translation is CASSMTRISGNTIYF.

The chain has TRBV6-1 and TRBJ2-7, with TRBD2 matching over 8 bases. After removal of 8 bases from V and 1 base from J, the junction contained 4 bases not matched to a gene. Germline V gives CDR1 MNHNS, CDR2 SASEGT. This CDR3 comprises 13 residues. The CDR3 DNA reads as TGTGCCAGCGTACTAGCGGCTTCCTACGAGCAGTACTTC. This encodes CASVLAASYEQYF.

The CDR3 protein is CATSRPFKLSGGDQETQYF. The CDR3 DNA reads TGTGCCACCAGCAGACCCTTCAAATTGAGCGGGGGAGACCAAGAGACCCAGTACTTC. J is TRBJ2-5 and V is TRBV15, with TRBD2 identical over 8 bases. The germline gives CDR1 LNHNV, CDR2 YYDKDF (reference sequence). CDR3 length equals 19 residues. After removal of 2 bases from V and 0 bases from J, the junction contained 14 bases not matched to a gene.

This clone was found a few times. The chain uses TRBV6-5 and TRBJ1-1; maybe TRBD1 (6 bases). The V end was cut by 11 bases, the J end by 0 bases, with 13 bases between. The CDR3 sequence is 13 residues long. Germline V gives CDR1 MNHEY, CDR2 SVGAGI. The CDR3 loop is CAVYRVMNTEAFF. CDR3 bases: TGTGCCGTATACAGGGTCATGAACACTGAAGCTTTCTTT.

The CDR3 sequence: CASLRGNTEAFF. In DNA form, the CDR3 reads TGTGCCAGTCTCCGCGGGAACACTGAAGCTTTCTTT. The chain links TRBV6-5 to TRBJ1-1; D gene unclear. Germline lookup yields CDR1 MNHEY and CDR2 SVGAGI. The V end was cut by 9 bases, the J end by 1 base, with 9 bases between. The CDR3 loop spans 12 amino acids.

The V call is TRBV27, the J call TRBJ2-7; 11 nucleotides agree with TRBD2. This CDR3 is built from 15 residues. Germline values: CDR1 MNHEY, CDR2 SMNVEV (reference sequence). J lost 0 bases, V lost 5 bases, and 3 bases had no gene match. The CDR3 DNA follows: TGTGCCAGCAGTCCACTAGCGGGAGTCTCCTACGAGCAGTACTTC. Translating gives CASSPLAGVSYEQYF.

This chain uses TRBV7-9 with TRBJ2-1, with a tentative D call TRBD2 (5 bases). The V gene lost 6 bases and the J gene lost 5 bases, with 11 bases spanning the gap. Germline V gene lookup returns CDR1 SEHNR and CDR2 FQNEAQ (reference sequence). The CDR3 extends over 13 amino acids. DNA of the CDR3: TGTGCCAGCAGGAGGGAGATAAACAATGAGCAGTTCTTC. This gives the protein CASRREINNEQFF.

V usage is TRBV5-6 and J usage is TRBJ1-2; possible D gene TRBD1, 6 bases. The germline V gene has CDR1 SGHDT and CDR2 YYEEEE. The V end lost 4 bases, the J end lost 3 bases, and 13 bases lay between the germline ends. This CDR3 contains 14 residues. In nucleotides, the CDR3 is TGTGCCAGCAGCCCTTCGGACAGAGACTATGGCTACACCTTC. Amino acids: CASSPSDRDYGYTF. The full variable domain, rest sourced from reference TRBV5-6 and TRBJ1-2, is DAGVTQSPTHLIKTRGQQVTLRCSPKSGHDTVSWYQQALGQGPQFIFQYYEEEERQRGNFPDRFSGHQFPNYSSELNVNALLLGDSALYLCASSPSDRDYGYTFGSGTRLTVV.

The V and J genes are TRBV6-6 and TRBJ2-7; D possibly corresponds to TRBD2 (7 bases). The CDR3 totals 14 residues. Germline V gives CDR1 MNHNY, CDR2 SVGAGI (reference sequence). Trimming cost V 8 bases and J 5 bases, with 19 bases left between them. As DNA, the CDR3 is TGTGCCAGCTCCCAGACGGGGGGCTCTCACGAGCAGTACTTC. It translates to CASSQTGGSHEQYF.

The chain employs TRBV28 and TRBJ1-1; D may be TRBD1 (6 bases). The CDR3 is 12 residues long. The germline gives CDR1 MDHEN, CDR2 SYDVKM. Trimming pared 3 bases from V and 6 bases from J, leaving 8 bases between. The CDR3 DNA follows: TGTGCCAGCAGTTTTGGGGGCTCTGAAGCTTTCTTT. It is translated as CASSFGGSEAFF. Together with reference TRBV28 and TRBJ1-1, the CDR3 gives the full variable domain: DVKVTQSSRYLVKRTGEKVFLECVQDMDHENMFWYRQDPGLGLRLIYFSYDVKMKEKGDIPEGYSVSREKKERFSLILESASTNQTSMYLCASSFGGSEAFFGQGTRLTVV.

As for this clone: Other nucleotide sequences in the sample specify the same CDR3. CDR3 region: CASSYSAGAYEQYF. As DNA, the CDR3 is TGTGCCAGCAGTTACTCCGCAGGGGCCTACGAGCAGTACTTC. V is TRBV6-5 and J is TRBJ2-7, with TRBD1 as a possible D gene (6 bases). V lost 0 bases to trimming and J lost 2 bases, with 8 bases between them. The CDR3 length is 14 residues. Germline loops: CDR1 MNHEY, CDR2 SVGAGI.

The gene calls are TRBV21-1 and TRBJ2-1; TRBD2 is the table's D call, not checked against the DNA. TRBV21-1 is a pseudogene locus. The CDR3 is 18 amino acids. In DNA, the CDR3 is TGTGCCAGCAGCTCGAAACCTTACCGACCGCGGAGATACAATGAGCAGTTCTTC. Translation gives CASSSKPYRPRRYNEQFF.

The V and J genes are TRBV28 and TRBJ1-5; D is unresolved. Trimming cost V 7 bases and J 2 bases, with 12 bases left between them. Germline V gene sequence: CDR1 MDHEN, CDR2 SYDVKM. This CDR3 region has 14 residues. The CDR3 loop is CASTPGGGNQPQHF. The CDR3 DNA reads as TGTGCCAGCACCCCGGGCGGGGGCAATCAGCCCCAGCATTTT.

V is TRBV19 and J is TRBJ1-5; the D gene is possibly TRBD1 (6 bases). The germline CDR1 and CDR2 sequences are LNHDA and SQIVND (reference sequence). V was clipped by 5 bases and J by 3 bases, with 11 bases between them. This CDR3 contains 14 residues. CDR3 nucleotide sequence: TGTGCCAGTAGTGAGGACAGACCCAATCAGCCCCAGCATTTT. This codes for CASSEDRPNQPQHF.

The chain links TRBV9 to TRBJ2-1; 11 bases match TRBD2. Germline CDR1 and CDR2: SGDLS and YYNGEE. V shed 3 bases and J 6 bases; nucleotides not matched to a gene: 8. The CDR3 length is 16 residues. In DNA form, the CDR3 reads TGTGCCAGCAGCGCGAGTGCTAGCGGGAGGACCAATGAGCAGTTCTTC. It specifies CASSASASGRTNEQFF.

The V call is TRBV5-1, the J call TRBJ2-1, with D unclear. Per the germline V gene, CDR1 is SGHRS and CDR2 is YFSETQ. The CDR3 runs to 13 residues. Trimming took off 0 bases at V and 15 bases at J, with 16 bases between the two ends. CDR3 protein: CASSLGAGRPPFF. CDR3 in DNA: TGCGCCAGCAGCTTGGGTGCAGGAAGGCCTCCGTTCTTC. Full variable domain (remainder filled in from reference TRBV5-1 and TRBJ2-1): KAGVTQTPRYLIKTRGQQVTLSCSPISGHRSVSWYQQTPGQGLQFLFEYFSETQRNKGNFPGRFSGRQFSNSRSEMNVSTLELGDSALYLCASSLGAGRPPFFGPGTRLTVL.

This chain connects TRBV30 to TRBJ1-1; no definite D call. CDR3 size: 13 residues. Germline V gives CDR1 GTSNPN, CDR2 SVGIG (reference sequence). The V gene lost 2 bases and the J gene lost 0 bases, with 7 bases spanning the gap. The CDR3 sequence: CAWSLPLNTEAFF. The CDR3 region has the DNA TGTGCCTGGAGTCTACCGCTGAACACTGAAGCTTTCTTT.

The V call is TRBV5-1, the J call TRBJ2-1; D gene unclear. Germline CDR1 reads SGHRS; CDR2 reads YFSETQ. The CDR3 loop spans 15 amino acids. The V gene lost 0 bases and the J gene lost 0 bases, with 7 bases spanning the gap. The CDR3 DNA follows: TGCGCCAGCAGCTTGGACAGACCCTCCTACAATGAGCAGTTCTTC. Translating gives CASSLDRPSYNEQFF.

The CDR3 reads CASSQGLFQTRGYTF. The DNA for the CDR3 is TGCGCCAGCAGCCAAGGATTGTTTCAGACACGCGGCTACACCTTC. This chain uses TRBV4-1 with TRBJ1-2, with unresolved D. The CDR3 is 15 amino acids. Germline values: CDR1 MGHRA, CDR2 YSYEKL. V lost 1 base to trimming and J lost 8 bases, with 17 bases between them.

The V gene is TRBV28, the J gene TRBJ2-5, with 12 positions matching TRBD2. The J call is in doubt because the DNA end fits TRBJ2-7 better. The CDR3 has 15 residues. Germline values: CDR1 MDHEN, CDR2 SYDVKM. The CDR3 DNA sequence: TGTGCCAGCAGCAACGGACTAGCGGGGAATTACGAGCAGTACTTC. It codes for CASSNGLAGNYEQYF.

V and J are TRBV5-1 and TRBJ2-1; perhaps TRBD2 as D (6 bases). The CDR3 runs to 15 residues. V was pared by 0 bases and J by 0 bases, with 7 bases between. Germline V gene data show CDR1 as SGHRS and CDR2 as YFSETQ. This CDR3 is CASSLVGSSYNEQFF. The CDR3, as DNA: TGCGCCAGCAGCTTGGTCGGGAGCTCCTACAATGAGCAGTTCTTC.

The chain uses TRBV5-1 and TRBJ1-1; 7 bases agree with TRBD1. There are 16 residues in the CDR3. The trim removed 4 bases at V and 1 base at J, leaving 10 bases unmatched. Per germline, CDR1 SGHRS and CDR2 YFSETQ. DNA for the CDR3: TGCGCCAGCAGCCCGACGCCTGGGACAGCGAACACTGAAGCTTTCTTT. Residues: CASSPTPGTANTEAFF.

This clone occurred once. This sequence joins TRBV9 and TRBJ2-2, with 11 bases identical to TRBD2. Germline trimming cut 0 bases from V and 6 bases from J; bases unmatched to any gene: 4. Germline assignment: CDR1 SGDLS and CDR2 YYNGEE. There are 16 residues in the CDR3. CDR3 residues: CASSVVAGGPSGELFF. In DNA form, the CDR3 reads TGTGCCAGCAGCGTAGTAGCGGGGGGGCCATCCGGGGAGCTGTTTTTT. The entire variable domain, with the rest obtained from reference TRBV9 and TRBJ2-2, is as follows: DSGVTQTPKHLITATGQRVTLRCSPRSGDLSVYWYQQSLDQGLQFLIQYYNGEERAKGNILERFSAQQFPDLHSELNLSSLELGDSALYFCASSVVAGGPSGELFFGEGSRLTVL.